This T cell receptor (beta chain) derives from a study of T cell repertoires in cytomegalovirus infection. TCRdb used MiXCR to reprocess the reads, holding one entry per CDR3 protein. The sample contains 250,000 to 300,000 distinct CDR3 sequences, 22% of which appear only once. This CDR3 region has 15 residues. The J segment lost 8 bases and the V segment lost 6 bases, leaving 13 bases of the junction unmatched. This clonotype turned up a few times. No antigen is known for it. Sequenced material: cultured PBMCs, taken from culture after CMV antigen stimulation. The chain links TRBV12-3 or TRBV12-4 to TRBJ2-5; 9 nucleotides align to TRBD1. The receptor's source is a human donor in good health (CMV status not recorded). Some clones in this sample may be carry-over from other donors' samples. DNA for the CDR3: TGTGCCAGCAGCCCCCCGGGACAGGGATATGCCACCCAGTACTTC. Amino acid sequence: CASSPPGQGYATQYF.